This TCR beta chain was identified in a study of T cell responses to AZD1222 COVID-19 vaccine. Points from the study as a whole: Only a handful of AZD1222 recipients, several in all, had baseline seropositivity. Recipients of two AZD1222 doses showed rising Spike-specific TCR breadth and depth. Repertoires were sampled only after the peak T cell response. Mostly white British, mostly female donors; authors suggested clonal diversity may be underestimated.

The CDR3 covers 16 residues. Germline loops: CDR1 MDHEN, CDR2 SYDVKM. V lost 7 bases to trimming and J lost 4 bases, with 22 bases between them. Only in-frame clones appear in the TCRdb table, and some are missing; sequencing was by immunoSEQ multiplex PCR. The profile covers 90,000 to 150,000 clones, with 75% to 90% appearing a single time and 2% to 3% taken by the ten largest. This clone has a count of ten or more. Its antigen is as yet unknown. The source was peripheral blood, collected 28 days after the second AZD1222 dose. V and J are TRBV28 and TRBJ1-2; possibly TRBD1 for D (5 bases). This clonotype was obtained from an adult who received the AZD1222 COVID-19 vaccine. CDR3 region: CASTLRGGQGGYGYTF. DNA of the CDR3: TGTGCCAGCACCCTAAGGGGAGGCCAGGGCGGCTATGGCTACACCTTC.